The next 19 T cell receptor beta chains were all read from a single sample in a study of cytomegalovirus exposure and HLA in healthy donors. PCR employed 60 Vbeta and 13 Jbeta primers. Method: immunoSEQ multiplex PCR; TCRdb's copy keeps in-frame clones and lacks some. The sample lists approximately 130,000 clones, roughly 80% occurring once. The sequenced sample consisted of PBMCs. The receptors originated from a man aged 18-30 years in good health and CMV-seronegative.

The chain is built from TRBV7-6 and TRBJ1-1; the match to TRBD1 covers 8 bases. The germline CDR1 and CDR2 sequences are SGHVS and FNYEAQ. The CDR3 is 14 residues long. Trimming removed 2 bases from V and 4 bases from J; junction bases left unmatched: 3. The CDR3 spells CASSLKQGGTEAFF. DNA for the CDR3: TGTGCCAGCAGCTTAAAACAGGGGGGCACTGAAGCTTTCTTT.

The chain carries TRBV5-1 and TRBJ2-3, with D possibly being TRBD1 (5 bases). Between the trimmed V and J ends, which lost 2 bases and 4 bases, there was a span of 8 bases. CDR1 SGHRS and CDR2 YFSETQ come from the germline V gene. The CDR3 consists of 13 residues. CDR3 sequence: CASSFGAPDTQYF. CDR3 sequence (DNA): TGCGCCAGCAGCTTTGGGGCACCAGATACGCAGTATTTT.

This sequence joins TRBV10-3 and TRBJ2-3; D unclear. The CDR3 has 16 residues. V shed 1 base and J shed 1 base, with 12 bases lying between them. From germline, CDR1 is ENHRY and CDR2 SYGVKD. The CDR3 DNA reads TGTGCCATCAGTGAGTTGGCATCCCTAGGCACAGATACGCAGTATTTT. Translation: CAISELASLGTDTQYF.

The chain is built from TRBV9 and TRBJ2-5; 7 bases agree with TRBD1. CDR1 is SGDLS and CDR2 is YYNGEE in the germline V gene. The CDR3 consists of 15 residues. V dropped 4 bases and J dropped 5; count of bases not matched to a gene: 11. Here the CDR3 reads CASSYRGQSLETQYF. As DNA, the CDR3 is TGTGCCAGCAGCTACCGGGGACAGAGTTTGGAGACCCAGTACTTC.

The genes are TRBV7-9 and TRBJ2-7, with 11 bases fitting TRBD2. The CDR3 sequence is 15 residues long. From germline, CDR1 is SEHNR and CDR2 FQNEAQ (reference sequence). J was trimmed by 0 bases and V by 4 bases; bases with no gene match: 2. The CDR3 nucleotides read TGTGCCAGCAGCTCGACTAGCGGGGCCTCCTACGAGCAGTACTTC. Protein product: CASSSTSGASYEQYF.

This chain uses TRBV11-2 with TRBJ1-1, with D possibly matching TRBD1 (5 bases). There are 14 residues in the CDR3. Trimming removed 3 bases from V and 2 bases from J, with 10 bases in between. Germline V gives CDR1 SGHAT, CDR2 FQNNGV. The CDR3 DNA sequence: TGTGCCAGCAGCTTCCGGGGGGTTAACACTGAAGCTTTCTTT. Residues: CASSFRGVNTEAFF.

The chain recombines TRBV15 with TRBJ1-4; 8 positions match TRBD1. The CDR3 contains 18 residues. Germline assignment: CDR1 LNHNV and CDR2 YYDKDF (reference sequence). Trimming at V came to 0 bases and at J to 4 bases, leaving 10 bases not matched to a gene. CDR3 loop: CATSRDLGQGALNEKLFF. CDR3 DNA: TGTGCCACCAGCAGAGATCTGGGGCAGGGGGCGCTTAATGAAAAACTGTTTTTT.

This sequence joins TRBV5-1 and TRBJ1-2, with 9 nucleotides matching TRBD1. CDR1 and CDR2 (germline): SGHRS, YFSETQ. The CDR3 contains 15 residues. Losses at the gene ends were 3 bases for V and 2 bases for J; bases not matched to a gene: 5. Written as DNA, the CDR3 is TGCGCCAGCAGCTGGGGGACAGGGCTCAACTATGGCTACACCTTC. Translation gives CASSWGTGLNYGYTF.

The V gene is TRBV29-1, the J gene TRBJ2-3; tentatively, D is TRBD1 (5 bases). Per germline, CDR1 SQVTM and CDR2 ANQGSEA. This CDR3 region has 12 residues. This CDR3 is CSAVVGADTQYF. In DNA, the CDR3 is TGCAGTGCCGTAGTAGGGGCAGATACGCAGTATTTT.

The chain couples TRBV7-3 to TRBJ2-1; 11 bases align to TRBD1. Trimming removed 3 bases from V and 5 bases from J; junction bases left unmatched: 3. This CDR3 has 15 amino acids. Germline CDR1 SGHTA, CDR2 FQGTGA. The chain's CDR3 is CASSLDRGPNNEQFF. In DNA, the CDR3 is TGTGCCAGCAGCTTGGACAGGGGGCCAAACAATGAGCAGTTCTTC.

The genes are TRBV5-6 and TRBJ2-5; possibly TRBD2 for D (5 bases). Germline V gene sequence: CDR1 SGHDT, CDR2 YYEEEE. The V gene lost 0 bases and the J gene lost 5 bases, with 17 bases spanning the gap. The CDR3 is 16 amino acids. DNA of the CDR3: TGTGCCAGCAGCTTGGCCCTTAGAGGGTTTCGGGAGACCCAGTACTTC. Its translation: CASSLALRGFRETQYF.

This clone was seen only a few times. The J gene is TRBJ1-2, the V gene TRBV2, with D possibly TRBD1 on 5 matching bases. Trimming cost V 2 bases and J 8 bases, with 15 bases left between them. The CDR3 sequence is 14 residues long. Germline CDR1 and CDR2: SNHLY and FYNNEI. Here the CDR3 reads CASSEFRASNGYTF. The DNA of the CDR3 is TGTGCCAGCAGTGAATTCAGGGCATCCAACGGCTACACCTTC.

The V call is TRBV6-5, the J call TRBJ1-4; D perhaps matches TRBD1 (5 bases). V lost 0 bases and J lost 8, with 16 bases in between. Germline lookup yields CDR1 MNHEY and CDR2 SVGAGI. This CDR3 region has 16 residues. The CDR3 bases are TGTGCCAGCAGTTACTCACCTGCAGGGCTGGCCGAAAAACTGTTTTTT. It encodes CASSYSPAGLAEKLFF.

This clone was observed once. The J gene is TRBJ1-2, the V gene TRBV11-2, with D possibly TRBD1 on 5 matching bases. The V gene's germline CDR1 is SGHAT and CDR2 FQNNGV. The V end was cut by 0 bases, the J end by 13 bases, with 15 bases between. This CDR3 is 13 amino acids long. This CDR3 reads CASSLDWGGFSTF. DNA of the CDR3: TGTGCCAGCAGCTTAGATTGGGGGGGATTCTCCACCTTC. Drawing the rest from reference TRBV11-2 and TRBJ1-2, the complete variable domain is EAGVAQSPRYKIIEKRQSVAFWCNPISGHATLYWYQQILGQGPKLLIQFQNNGVVDDSQLPKDRFSAERLKGVDSTLKIQPAKLEDSAVYLCASSLDWGGFSTFGSGTRLTVV.

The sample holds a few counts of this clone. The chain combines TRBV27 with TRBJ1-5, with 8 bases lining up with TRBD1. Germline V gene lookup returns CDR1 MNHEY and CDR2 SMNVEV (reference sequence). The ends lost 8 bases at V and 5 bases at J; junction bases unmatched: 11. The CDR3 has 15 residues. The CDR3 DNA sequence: TGTGCCAGCCGCGTCGGAGGGACAGGTCATCAGCCCCAGCATTTT. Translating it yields CASRVGGTGHQPQHF.

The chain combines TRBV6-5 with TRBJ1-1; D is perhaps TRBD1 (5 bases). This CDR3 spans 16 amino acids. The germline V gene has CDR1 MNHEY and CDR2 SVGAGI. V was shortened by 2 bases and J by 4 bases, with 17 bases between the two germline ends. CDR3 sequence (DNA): TGTGCCAGCAGTTACGCTCCCGGGGGATCGGGCACTGAAGCTTTCTTT. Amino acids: CASSYAPGGSGTEAFF.

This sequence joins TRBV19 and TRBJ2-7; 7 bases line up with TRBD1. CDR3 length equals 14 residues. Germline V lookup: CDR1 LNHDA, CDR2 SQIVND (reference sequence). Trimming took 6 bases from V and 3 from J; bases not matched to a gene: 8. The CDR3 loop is CASRDDRAGYEQYF. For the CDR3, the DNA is TGTGCCAGTAGGGATGACAGGGCGGGCTACGAGCAGTACTTC.

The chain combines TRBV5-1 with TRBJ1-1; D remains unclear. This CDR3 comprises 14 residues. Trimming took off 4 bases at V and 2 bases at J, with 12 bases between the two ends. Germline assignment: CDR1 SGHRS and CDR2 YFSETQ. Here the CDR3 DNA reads TGCGCCAGCAGCCAACGGGGTGCAAACACTGAAGCTTTCTTT. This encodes CASSQRGANTEAFF.

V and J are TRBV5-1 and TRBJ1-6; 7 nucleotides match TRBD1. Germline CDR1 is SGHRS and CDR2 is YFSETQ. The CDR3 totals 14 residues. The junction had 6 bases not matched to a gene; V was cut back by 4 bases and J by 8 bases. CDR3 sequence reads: CASSPDRAYSPLHF. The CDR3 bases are TGCGCCAGCAGCCCCGACAGGGCCTATTCACCCCTCCACTTT.